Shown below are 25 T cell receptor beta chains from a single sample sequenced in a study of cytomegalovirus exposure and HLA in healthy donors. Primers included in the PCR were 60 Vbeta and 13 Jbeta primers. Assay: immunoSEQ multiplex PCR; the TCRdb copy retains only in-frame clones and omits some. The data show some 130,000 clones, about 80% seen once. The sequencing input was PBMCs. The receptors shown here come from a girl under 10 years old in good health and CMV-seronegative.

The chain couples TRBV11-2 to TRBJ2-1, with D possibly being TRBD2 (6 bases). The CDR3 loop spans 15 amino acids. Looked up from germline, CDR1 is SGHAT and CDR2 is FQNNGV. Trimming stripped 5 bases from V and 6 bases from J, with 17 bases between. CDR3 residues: CASSQHYGGGNEQFF. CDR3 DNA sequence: TGTGCCAGCAGCCAGCACTACGGGGGAGGCAATGAGCAGTTCTTC. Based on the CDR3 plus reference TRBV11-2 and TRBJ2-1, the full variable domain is EAGVAQSPRYKIIEKRQSVAFWCNPISGHATLYWYQQILGQGPKLLIQFQNNGVVDDSQLPKDRFSAERLKGVDSTLKIQPAKLEDSAVYLCASSQHYGGGNEQFFGPGTRLTVL.

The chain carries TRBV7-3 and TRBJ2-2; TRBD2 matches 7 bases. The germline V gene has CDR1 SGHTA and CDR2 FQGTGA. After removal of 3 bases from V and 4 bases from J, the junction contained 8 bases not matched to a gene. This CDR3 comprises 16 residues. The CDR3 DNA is TGTGCCAGCAGCTTGGGCGGGGGATTAACCACCGGGGAGCTGTTTTTT. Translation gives CASSLGGGLTTGELFF.

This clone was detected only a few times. The CDR3 spells CASSSTGSTYEQYF. CDR3 in DNA: TGTGCCAGCAGCTCCACAGGATCCACCTACGAGCAGTACTTC. The J gene is TRBJ2-7, the V gene TRBV7-6, with D maybe TRBD1 (5 bases). Trimming pared 4 bases from V and 2 bases from J, leaving 12 bases between. The CDR3 sequence is 14 residues long. Looked up from germline, CDR1 is SGHVS and CDR2 is FNYEAQ.

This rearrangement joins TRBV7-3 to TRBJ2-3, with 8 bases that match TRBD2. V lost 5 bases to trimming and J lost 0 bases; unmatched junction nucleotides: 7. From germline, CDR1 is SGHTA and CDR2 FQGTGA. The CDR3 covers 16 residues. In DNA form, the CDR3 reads TGTGCCAGCAGCCGAGGAGCGGGAGCTAGCACAGATACGCAGTATTTT. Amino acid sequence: CASSRGAGASTDTQYF.

CDR3 residues: CASTPGTGRHTDTQYF. CDR3 DNA: TGTGCCAGCACCCCTGGGACAGGGAGACACACAGATACGCAGTATTTT. The rearrangement uses TRBV27 and TRBJ2-3, with TRBD1 identical over 9 bases. V shed 7 bases and J 2 bases; nucleotides not matched to a gene: 10. Germline V gene lookup returns CDR1 MNHEY and CDR2 SMNVEV (reference sequence). The length of the CDR3 is 16 residues.

The CDR3 loop reads CASSAGTGSNQPQHF. The CDR3 DNA reads TGTGCCAGCAGTGCAGGGACAGGGAGCAATCAGCCCCAGCATTTT. The genes are TRBV2 and TRBJ1-5, with 9 nucleotides matching TRBD1. V dropped 4 bases and J dropped 1; count of bases not matched to a gene: 2. Germline V CDR1 and CDR2: SNHLY, FYNNEI. The CDR3 runs to 15 residues.

CDR3 residues: CASSQAGTSSPYNEQFF. The CDR3 DNA follows: TGCGCCAGCAGCCAAGCCGGGACTAGCAGTCCTTACAATGAGCAGTTCTTC. This chain connects TRBV4-1 to TRBJ2-1, with TRBD2 matching over 9 bases. The CDR3 has 17 residues. J gave up 4 bases and V 1 base, and 8 bases lay outside the gene matches. Germline-derived CDR1 and CDR2 are MGHRA and YSYEKL.

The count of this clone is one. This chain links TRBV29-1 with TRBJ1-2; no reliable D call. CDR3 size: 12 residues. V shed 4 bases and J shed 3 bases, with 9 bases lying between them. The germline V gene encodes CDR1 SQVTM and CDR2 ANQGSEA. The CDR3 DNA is TGCAGCGTTGGCCTAGACCACTATGGCTACACCTTC. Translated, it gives CSVGLDHYGYTF.

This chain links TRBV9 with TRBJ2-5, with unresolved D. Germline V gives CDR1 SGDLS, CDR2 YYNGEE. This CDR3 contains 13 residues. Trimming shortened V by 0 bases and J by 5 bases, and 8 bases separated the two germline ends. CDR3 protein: CASSVVAGETQYF. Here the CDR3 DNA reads TGTGCCAGCAGCGTAGTGGCCGGGGAGACCCAGTACTTC.

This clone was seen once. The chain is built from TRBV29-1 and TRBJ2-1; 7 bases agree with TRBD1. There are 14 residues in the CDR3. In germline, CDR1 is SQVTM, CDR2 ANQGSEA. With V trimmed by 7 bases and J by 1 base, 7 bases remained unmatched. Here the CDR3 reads CSGVRGLSYNEQFF. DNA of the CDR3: TGCAGCGGTGTTAGGGGGCTATCCTACAATGAGCAGTTCTTC.

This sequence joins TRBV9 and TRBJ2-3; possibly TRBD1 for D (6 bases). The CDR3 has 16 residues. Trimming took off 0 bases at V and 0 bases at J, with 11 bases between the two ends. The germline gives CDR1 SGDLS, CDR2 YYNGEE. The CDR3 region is CASSVGGTTSTDTQYF. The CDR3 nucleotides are TGTGCCAGCAGCGTAGGGGGGACAACTAGCACAGATACGCAGTATTTT. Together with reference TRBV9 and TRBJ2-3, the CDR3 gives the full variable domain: DSGVTQTPKHLITATGQRVTLRCSPRSGDLSVYWYQQSLDQGLQFLIQYYNGEERAKGNILERFSAQQFPDLHSELNLSSLELGDSALYFCASSVGGTTSTDTQYFGPGTRLTVL.

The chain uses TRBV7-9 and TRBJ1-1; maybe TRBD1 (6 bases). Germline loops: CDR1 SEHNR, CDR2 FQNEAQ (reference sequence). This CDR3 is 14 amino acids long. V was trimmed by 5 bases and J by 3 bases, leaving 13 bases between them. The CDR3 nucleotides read TGTGCCAGCAGCACCACAGGGTCTCACACTGAAGCTTTCTTT. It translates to CASSTTGSHTEAFF.

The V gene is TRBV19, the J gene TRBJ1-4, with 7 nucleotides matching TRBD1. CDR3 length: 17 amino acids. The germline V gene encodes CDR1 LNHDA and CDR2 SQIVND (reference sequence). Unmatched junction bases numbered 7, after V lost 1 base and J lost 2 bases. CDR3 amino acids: CASSIARSTGTNEKLFF. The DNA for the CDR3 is TGTGCCAGTAGTATAGCCCGATCGACAGGGACTAATGAAAAACTGTTTTTT.

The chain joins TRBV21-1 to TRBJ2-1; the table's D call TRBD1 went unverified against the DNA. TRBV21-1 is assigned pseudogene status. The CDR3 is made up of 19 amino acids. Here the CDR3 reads CASSFTGQGFYSSYNEQFF. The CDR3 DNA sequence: TGTGCCAGCAGCTTTACGGGACAGGGGTTTTACAGCTCCTACAATGAGCAGTTCTTC.

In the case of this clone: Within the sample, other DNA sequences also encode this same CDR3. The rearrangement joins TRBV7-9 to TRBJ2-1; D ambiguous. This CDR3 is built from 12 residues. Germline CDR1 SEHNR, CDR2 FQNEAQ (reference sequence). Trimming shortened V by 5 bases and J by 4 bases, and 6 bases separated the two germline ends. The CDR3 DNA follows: TGTGCCAGCAGCCGCGGATACAATGAGCAGTTCTTC. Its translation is CASSRGYNEQFF.

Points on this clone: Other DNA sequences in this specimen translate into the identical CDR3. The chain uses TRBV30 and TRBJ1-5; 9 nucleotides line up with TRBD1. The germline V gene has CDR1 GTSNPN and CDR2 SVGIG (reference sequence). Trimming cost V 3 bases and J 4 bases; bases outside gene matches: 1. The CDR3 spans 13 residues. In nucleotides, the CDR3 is TGTGCCTGGAGAGGACAGGGGAATCAGCCCCAGCATTTT. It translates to CAWRGQGNQPQHF.

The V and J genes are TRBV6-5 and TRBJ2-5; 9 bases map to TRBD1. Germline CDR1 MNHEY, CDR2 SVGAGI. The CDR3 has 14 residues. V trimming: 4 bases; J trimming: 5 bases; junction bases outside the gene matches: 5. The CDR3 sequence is CASSSQGARETQYF. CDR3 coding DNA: TGTGCCAGCAGTTCACAGGGGGCGCGGGAGACCCAGTACTTC.

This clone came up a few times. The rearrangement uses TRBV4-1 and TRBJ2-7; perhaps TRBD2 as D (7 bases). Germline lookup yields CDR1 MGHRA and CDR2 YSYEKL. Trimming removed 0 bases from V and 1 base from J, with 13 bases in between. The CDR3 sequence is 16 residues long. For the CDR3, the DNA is TGCGCCAGCAGCCAAGATAGTGGGAGGGGGTCCTACGAGCAGTACTTC. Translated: CASSQDSGRGSYEQYF.

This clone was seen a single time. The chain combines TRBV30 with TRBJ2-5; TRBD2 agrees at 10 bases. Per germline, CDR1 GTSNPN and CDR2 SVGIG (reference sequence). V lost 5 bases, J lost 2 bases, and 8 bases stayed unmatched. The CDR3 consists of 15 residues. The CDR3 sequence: CAWSLSGGKQETQYF. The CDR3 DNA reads TGTGCCTGGTCCCTTAGCGGGGGGAAGCAAGAGACCCAGTACTTC.

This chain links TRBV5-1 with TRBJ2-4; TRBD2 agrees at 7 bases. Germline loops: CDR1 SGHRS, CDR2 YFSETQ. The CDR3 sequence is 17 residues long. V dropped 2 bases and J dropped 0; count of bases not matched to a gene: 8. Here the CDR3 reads CASSFPGTILAKNIQYF. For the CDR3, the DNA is TGCGCCAGCAGCTTCCCCGGGACTATACTAGCCAAAAACATTCAGTACTTC.

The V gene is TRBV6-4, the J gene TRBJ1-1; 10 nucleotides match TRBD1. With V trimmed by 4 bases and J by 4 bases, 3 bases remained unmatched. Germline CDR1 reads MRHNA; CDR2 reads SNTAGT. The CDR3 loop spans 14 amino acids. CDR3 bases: TGTGCCAGCAGTGCGGGACAGGGGTCCACTGAAGCTTTCTTT. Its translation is CASSAGQGSTEAFF.

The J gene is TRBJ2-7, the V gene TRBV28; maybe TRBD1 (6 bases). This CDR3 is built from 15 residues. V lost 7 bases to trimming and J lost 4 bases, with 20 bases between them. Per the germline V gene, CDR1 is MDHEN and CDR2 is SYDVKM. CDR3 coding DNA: TGTGCCAGCACCGTTACAGGGACCCCTGGGTACGAGCAGTACTTC. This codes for CASTVTGTPGYEQYF.

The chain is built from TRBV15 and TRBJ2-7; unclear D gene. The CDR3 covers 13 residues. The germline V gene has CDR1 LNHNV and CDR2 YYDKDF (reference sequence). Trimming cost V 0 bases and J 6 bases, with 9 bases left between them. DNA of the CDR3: TGTGCCACCAGCAGAGAGGCGGCCGGCGAGCAGTACTTC. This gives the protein CATSREAAGEQYF.

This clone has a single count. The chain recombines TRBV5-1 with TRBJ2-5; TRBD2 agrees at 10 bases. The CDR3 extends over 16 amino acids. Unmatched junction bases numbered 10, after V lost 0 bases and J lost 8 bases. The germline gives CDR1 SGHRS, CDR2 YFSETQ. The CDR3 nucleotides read TGCGCCAGCAGCTTGGATAGCGGGAGGCCTTTAGGAACCCAGTACTTC. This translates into CASSLDSGRPLGTQYF.

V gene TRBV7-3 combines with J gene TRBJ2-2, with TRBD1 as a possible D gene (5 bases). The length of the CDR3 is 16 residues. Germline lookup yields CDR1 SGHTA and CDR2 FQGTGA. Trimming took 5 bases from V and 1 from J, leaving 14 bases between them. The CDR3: CASSPRVAVNTGELFF. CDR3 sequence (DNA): TGTGCCAGCAGCCCCAGGGTGGCAGTGAACACCGGGGAGCTGTTTTTT.